This T cell receptor beta chain came from a study of OX40 agonist ivuxolimab in advanced cancers. On the study more broadly: Patients undergoing dose escalation presented with hepatocellular carcinoma, melanoma, renal cell or head and neck cancer. Study conclusions and caveats: More expanded clones were found, on average, in CD8+ than in CD4+ T cells.

Repertoires were generated with immunoSEQ multiplex PCR, while TCRdb's copy carries only in-frame clones and drops some. This table has more than 25,000 clones, around nine tenths appearing once. A note on this clone: Antigen: not known.

This specimen was CD4+ or CD8+ T cells sorted from blood, taken in a trial of the OX40 agonist ivuxolimab. The source is an adult with an advanced solid tumor such as melanoma, head and neck, liver or kidney cancer.

CDR3 in amino acids: CASSQEPGHTEAFF. DNA for the CDR3: TGCGCCAGCAGCCAAGAGCCAGGACACACTGAAGCTTTCTTT. The rearrangement links TRBV4-1 to TRBJ1-1; unclear D gene. CDR1 and CDR2 (germline): MGHRA, YSYEKL. Trimming stripped 0 bases from V and 3 bases from J, with 8 bases between. The CDR3 has 14 amino acids.